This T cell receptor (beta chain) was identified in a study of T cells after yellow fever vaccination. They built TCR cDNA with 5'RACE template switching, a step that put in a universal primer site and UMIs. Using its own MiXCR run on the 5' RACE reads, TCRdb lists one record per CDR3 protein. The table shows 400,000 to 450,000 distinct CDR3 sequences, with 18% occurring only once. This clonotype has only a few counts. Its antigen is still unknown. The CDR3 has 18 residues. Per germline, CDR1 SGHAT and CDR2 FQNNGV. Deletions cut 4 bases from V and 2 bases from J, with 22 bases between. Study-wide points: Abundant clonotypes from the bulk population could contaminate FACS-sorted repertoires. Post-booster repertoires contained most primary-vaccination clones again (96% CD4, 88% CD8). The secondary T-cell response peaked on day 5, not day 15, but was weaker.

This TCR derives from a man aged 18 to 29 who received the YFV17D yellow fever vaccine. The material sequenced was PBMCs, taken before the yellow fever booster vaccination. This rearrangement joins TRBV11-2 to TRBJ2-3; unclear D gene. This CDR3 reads CASSSRATATLHTDTQYF. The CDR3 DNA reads TGTGCCAGCAGCTCGCGTGCGACCGCTACTCTTCACACAGATACGCAGTATTTT. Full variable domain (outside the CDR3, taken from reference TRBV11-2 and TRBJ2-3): EAGVAQSPRYKIIEKRQSVAFWCNPISGHATLYWYQQILGQGPKLLIQFQNNGVVDDSQLPKDRFSAERLKGVDSTLKIQPAKLEDSAVYLCASSSRATATLHTDTQYFGPGTRLTVL.